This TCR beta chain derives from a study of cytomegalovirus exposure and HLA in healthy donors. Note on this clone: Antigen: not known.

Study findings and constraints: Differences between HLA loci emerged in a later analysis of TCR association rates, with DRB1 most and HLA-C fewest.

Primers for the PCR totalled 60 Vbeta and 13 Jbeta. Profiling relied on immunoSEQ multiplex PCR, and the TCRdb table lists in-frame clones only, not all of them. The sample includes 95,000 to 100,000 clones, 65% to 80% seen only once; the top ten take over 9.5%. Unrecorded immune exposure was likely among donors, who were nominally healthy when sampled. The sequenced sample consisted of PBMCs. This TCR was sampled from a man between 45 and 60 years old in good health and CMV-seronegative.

The CDR3 is CASSPGTGPYEQYF. The DNA of the CDR3 is TGTGCCAGTAGTCCAGGGACAGGGCCCTACGAGCAGTACTTC. The genes are TRBV19 and TRBJ2-7; 9 bases agree with TRBD1. CDR3 length: 14 amino acids. The trim removed 5 bases at V and 2 bases at J, leaving 4 bases unmatched. Per germline, CDR1 LNHDA and CDR2 SQIVND (reference sequence).